The 20 T cell receptor beta chains reported below all come from one sample, sequenced in a study of cytomegalovirus exposure and HLA in healthy donors. Primers: 60 Vbeta forward and 13 Jbeta reverse. The data were produced by immunoSEQ multiplex PCR, yet TCRdb's version contains in-frame clones alone and is incomplete. The sample has over 150,000 clones; 82% are singletons. Material: PBMCs. The receptors derive from a girl aged 2 to 9 in good health and CMV-seropositive.

This clone was detected a few times. The rearrangement links TRBV5-6 to TRBJ2-6; 7 nucleotides line up with TRBD2. Germline-derived CDR1 and CDR2 are SGHDT and YYEEEE. The trim removed 7 bases at V and 3 bases at J, leaving 13 bases unmatched. The CDR3 has 17 amino acids. In nucleotides, the CDR3 is TGTGCCAGCTTAACATCGATCTCGGGGGGTGGGGCCAACGTCCTGACTTTC. It is translated as CASLTSISGGGANVLTF.

The rearrangement joins TRBV27 to TRBJ1-1; the match to TRBD1 covers 7 bases. This CDR3 spans 14 amino acids. Looked up from germline, CDR1 is MNHEY and CDR2 is SMNVEV (reference sequence). Trimming cost V 6 bases and J 0 bases; bases outside gene matches: 4. CDR3 coding DNA: TGTGCCAGCAGCCTGGGACAGATGAACACTGAAGCTTTCTTT. Its translation: CASSLGQMNTEAFF.

The genes are TRBV27 and TRBJ1-1; D unclear. V gave up 0 bases and J gave up 1 base, with 6 bases separating them. The CDR3 has 14 amino acids. Germline V CDR1 and CDR2: MNHEY, SMNVEV (reference sequence). The DNA for the CDR3 is TGTGCCAGCAGTTTATCCGGGTCGAACACTGAAGCTTTCTTT. Protein product: CASSLSGSNTEAFF.

The genes are TRBV6-1 and TRBJ2-3; D not certain. The CDR3 length is 13 residues. CDR1 is MNHNS and CDR2 is SASEGT in the germline V gene. Trimming took off 6 bases at V and 4 bases at J, with 11 bases between the two ends. The CDR3 loop is CASSPEIPDTQYF. The CDR3 DNA sequence: TGTGCCAGCAGCCCGGAGATACCAGATACGCAGTATTTT.

Points on this clone: Other DNA sequences in the same sample also yield this CDR3. V is TRBV27 and J is TRBJ2-7; 10 bases match TRBD1. Per the germline V gene, CDR1 is MNHEY and CDR2 is SMNVEV (reference sequence). The V segment lost 4 bases and the J segment 4 bases; nucleotides outside the gene matches: 4. This CDR3 has 14 amino acids. CDR3 in DNA: TGTGCCAGCAGTTCCCCGGGACAGGGGTACGAGCAGTACTTC. This translates into CASSSPGQGYEQYF.

The chain combines TRBV30 with TRBJ2-2, with D unresolved. V dropped 3 bases and J dropped 8 bases, with 4 bases sitting between them. CDR1 and CDR2 (germline): GTSNPN, SVGIG (reference sequence). There are 10 residues in the CDR3. Written as DNA, the CDR3 is TGTGCCTGGAGCCTTGGGGAGCTGTTTTTT. Translated: CAWSLGELFF.

The chain recombines TRBV6-5 with TRBJ1-3; 9 bases fit TRBD1. The V and J ends lost 4 bases and 4 bases, in that order; junction bases with no gene match: 5. The CDR3 is 15 amino acids. Germline loops: CDR1 MNHEY, CDR2 SVGAGI. For the CDR3, the DNA is TGTGCCAGCAGTTTCCGGGACAGGGCGGGAAACACCATATATTTT. Residues: CASSFRDRAGNTIYF.

The chain combines TRBV6-7 with TRBJ2-5, with 10 bases aligning to TRBD1. TRBV6-7 is reported as an ORF; its role is uncertain. The CDR3 runs to 18 residues. V lost 2 bases and J lost 5; bases outside the gene matches: 14. CDR3 coding DNA: TGTGCCAGCAGTTACCAGGCGGGACAGGGGAACTATCAGGAGACCCAGTACTTC. It specifies CASSYQAGQGNYQETQYF.

The V gene is TRBV4-1, the J gene TRBJ1-3; perhaps TRBD1 as D (6 bases). Germline CDR1 MGHRA, CDR2 YSYEKL. The CDR3 sequence is 16 residues long. V was pared by 2 bases and J by 7 bases, with 18 bases between. This CDR3 is CASSQTTGYGRNTIYF. For the CDR3, the DNA is TGCGCCAGCAGCCAAACTACAGGGTATGGGCGGAACACCATATATTTT.

The V and J genes are TRBV19 and TRBJ2-2; maybe TRBD1 (5 bases). V was pared by 5 bases and J by 7 bases, with 14 bases between. Germline V gene data show CDR1 as LNHDA and CDR2 as SQIVND (reference sequence). The length of the CDR3 is 14 residues. The CDR3 sequence: CASSPRVRIGELFF. In DNA form, the CDR3 reads TGTGCCAGTAGTCCCAGGGTACGAATCGGGGAGCTGTTTTTT.

This clone was picked up a small number of times. CDR3 DNA: TGTGCCAGCAGTAACAGGCCCTATGGCTACACCTTC. As protein: CASSNRPYGYTF. The gene calls are TRBV6-5 and TRBJ1-2; maybe TRBD1 (5 bases). The CDR3 consists of 12 residues. V shed 5 bases and J shed 4 bases, with 8 bases lying between them. Germline V gene data show CDR1 as MNHEY and CDR2 as SVGAGI.

The chain recombines TRBV30 with TRBJ2-1; 9 bases agree with TRBD1. The CDR3 spans 15 residues. The V segment lost 1 base and the J segment 5 bases; nucleotides outside the gene matches: 6. Germline CDR1 and CDR2: GTSNPN and SVGIG (reference sequence). The CDR3 sequence is CAWSARDRVNNEQFF. Here the CDR3 DNA reads TGTGCCTGGAGTGCCCGGGACAGGGTCAACAATGAGCAGTTCTTC.

The rearrangement links TRBV10-3 to TRBJ2-3; 8 bases are a match to TRBD1. Germline-derived CDR1 and CDR2 are ENHRY and SYGVKD. This CDR3 contains 14 residues. The ends lost 6 bases at V and 5 bases at J; junction bases unmatched: 7. CDR3 DNA: TGTGCCATCAGGATGACAGGGGCAAGAGATACGCAGTATTTT. It translates to CAIRMTGARDTQYF.

The rearrangement joins TRBV30 to TRBJ1-2; weak D call: TRBD1 (5 bases). The CDR3 is 16 residues long. Trimming stripped 0 bases from V and 2 bases from J, with 16 bases between. Germline CDR1 GTSNPN, CDR2 SVGIG (reference sequence). CDR3 in amino acids: CAWSVRGGVINYGYTF. CDR3 in DNA: TGTGCCTGGAGTGTACGGGGGGGGGTTATAAACTATGGCTACACCTTC.

This sequence joins TRBV27 and TRBJ2-1; D ambiguous. The CDR3 sequence is 13 residues long. V gave up 4 bases and J gave up 4 bases, with 8 bases separating them. CDR1 and CDR2 from the germline V gene are MNHEY and SMNVEV (reference sequence). The CDR3 DNA reads TGTGCCAGCAGTTATGACTGGTACAATGAGCAGTTCTTC. Translation gives CASSYDWYNEQFF.

The J gene is TRBJ1-2, the V gene TRBV30; D is unresolved. The germline gives CDR1 GTSNPN, CDR2 SVGIG (reference sequence). The CDR3 extends over 12 amino acids. Trimming shortened V by 7 bases and J by 6 bases, and 15 bases separated the two germline ends. In DNA, the CDR3 is TGTGCCTCATCACAGTCGTTTGATGGCTACACCTTC. Its protein is CASSQSFDGYTF.

The V call is TRBV13, the J call TRBJ1-1; D is perhaps TRBD1 (6 bases). The length of the CDR3 is 15 residues. V lost 2 bases and J 6 bases, leaving 16 bases between the germline ends. Germline V gives CDR1 PRHDT, CDR2 FYEKMQ (reference sequence). This CDR3 is CASSLKSTGIPEAFF. CDR3 in DNA: TGTGCCAGCAGCTTAAAGTCCACAGGGATCCCTGAAGCTTTCTTT. The whole variable domain, remainder taken from reference TRBV13 and TRBJ1-1, is AAGVIQSPRHLIKEKRETATLKCYPIPRHDTVYWYQQGPGQDPQFLISFYEKMQSDKGSIPDRFSAQQFSDYHSELNMSSLELGDSALYFCASSLKSTGIPEAFFGQGTRLTVV.

The table lists this clone with a count of one. The chain is built from TRBV4-1 and TRBJ2-1; D is unresolved. Germline-derived CDR1 and CDR2 are MGHRA and YSYEKL. With 4 bases removed from V and 0 bases from J, the gap between germline ends came to 7 bases. The CDR3 totals 14 residues. The CDR3 coding sequence is TGCGCCAGCAGCCCCGAGAGCTCCTACAATGAGCAGTTCTTC. Protein product: CASSPESSYNEQFF.

This clone was seen a few times. The chain is built from TRBV7-2 and TRBJ1-1; perhaps TRBD1 as D (5 bases). Trimming removed 3 bases at V and 1 base at J, with 9 bases between. Germline V gene sequence: CDR1 SGHTA, CDR2 FQGNSA. The CDR3 length is 14 residues. In nucleotides, the CDR3 is TGTGCCAGCAGCTTTTCGCAGGGGAACACTGAAGCTTTCTTT. Encoded protein: CASSFSQGNTEAFF.

The genes are TRBV10-1 and TRBJ2-5; 7 nucleotides align to TRBD2. Germline CDR1 reads WNHNN; CDR2 reads SYGVQD (reference sequence). The V gene end was trimmed by 5 bases and the J gene end by 7 bases; junction bases not matched to a gene: 7. This CDR3 spans 13 amino acids. CDR3 residues: CASSIQREATQYF. DNA for the CDR3: TGCGCCAGCAGTATCCAGCGGGAAGCGACCCAGTACTTC.